Below are 31 T cell receptor beta chains sequenced from a single sample in a study of a mutant IDH1 vaccine in newly diagnosed glioma. What these receptors recognize is not known. Profiled with immunoSEQ multiplex PCR; TCRdb holds only in-frame clones, not every one. Among 35,000 to 50,000 clones listed, about 92% were seen once. Time point indicated: week 35, safety follow-up. The study gave 300 ug of mutant IDH1 20-mer peptide per vaccine dose, with topical imiquimod. Sequences were derived from PBMCs, sampled from a glioma patient whose treatment included an IDH1 peptide vaccine. The receptors stem from a man between 50 and 59 years old with glioma.

The J gene is TRBJ2-7, the V gene TRBV13; 9 bases align to TRBD1. V shed 5 bases, J shed 3 bases, and the junction held 5 bases outside the gene matches. This CDR3 has 14 amino acids. CDR1 and CDR2 from the germline V gene are PRHDT and FYEKMQ (reference sequence). The CDR3 DNA reads TGTGCCAGCAGCGGAAGGACAGGGGTCTACGAGCAGTACTTC. Translation: CASSGRTGVYEQYF.

The V and J genes are TRBV5-1 and TRBJ1-4, with D perhaps TRBD1 (6 bases). From germline, CDR1 is SGHRS and CDR2 YFSETQ. V lost 3 bases and J lost 7, with 13 bases in between. This CDR3 is 14 amino acids long. CDR3: CASSWTEGSEKLFF. The CDR3 DNA sequence: TGCGCCAGCAGCTGGACAGAGGGGTCTGAAAAACTGTTTTTT.

V is TRBV19 and J is TRBJ2-6; 9 positions match TRBD1. Germline CDR1 is LNHDA and CDR2 is SQIVND (reference sequence). Losses at the gene ends were 10 bases for V and 2 bases for J; bases not matched to a gene: 9. The CDR3 has 16 amino acids. CDR3 coding DNA: TGTGCCACCCAATCGGGACAGGGTGCTGGGGCCAACGTCCTGACTTTC. It codes for CATQSGQGAGANVLTF.

The chain employs TRBV11-2 and TRBJ1-1, with D unresolved. Germline CDR1 is SGHAT and CDR2 is FQNNGV. Trimming cost V 5 bases and J 3 bases, with 10 bases left between them. The CDR3 loop spans 13 amino acids. In nucleotides, the CDR3 is TGTGCCAGCAGCCTGGCTCGAGACACTGAAGCTTTCTTT. Protein sequence: CASSLARDTEAFF.

This chain joins TRBV2 and TRBJ2-2, with 8 positions matching TRBD2. The germline V gene encodes CDR1 SNHLY and CDR2 FYNNEI. This CDR3 region has 16 residues. V gave up 6 bases and J gave up 1 base; unmatched junction bases: 7. CDR3 in amino acids: CASRGLAGRNTGELFF. CDR3 nucleotide sequence: TGTGCCAGCAGGGGATTAGCGGGGAGGAACACCGGGGAGCTGTTTTTT.

This clone was recorded only once. The chain combines TRBV7-6 with TRBJ2-5; TRBD1 agrees at 10 bases. V was pared by 5 bases and J by 1 base, with 7 bases of the junction left unmatched. Germline V gene sequence: CDR1 SGHVS, CDR2 FNYEAQ. This CDR3 comprises 16 residues. CDR3 residues: CASSTARDRGQETQYF. CDR3 bases: TGTGCCAGCAGCACCGCGCGGGACAGGGGCCAAGAGACCCAGTACTTC.

The rearrangement uses TRBV5-4 and TRBJ2-7, with 7 bases that match TRBD1. This CDR3 is built from 13 residues. The junction had 4 bases not matched to a gene; V was cut back by 2 bases and J by 5 bases. The germline CDR1 and CDR2 sequences are SGHNT and YYREEE (reference sequence). CDR3 amino acids: CASSFGQADEQYF. In DNA, the CDR3 is TGTGCCAGCAGCTTTGGACAGGCGGACGAGCAGTACTTC.

V gene TRBV27 combines with J gene TRBJ2-5, with D unclear. The V end was cut by 6 bases, the J end by 0 bases, with 26 bases between. CDR1 is MNHEY, CDR2 SMNVEV, per germline (reference sequence). This CDR3 has 19 amino acids. The CDR3 DNA sequence: TGTGCCAGCAGCCTTGGTGGCATAATGGGCCGTTCGTACCAAGAGACCCAGTACTTC. Protein: CASSLGGIMGRSYQETQYF.

The chain recombines TRBV5-5 with TRBJ1-3; D gene ambiguous. Per the germline V gene, CDR1 is SGHKS and CDR2 is YYEKEE (reference sequence). This CDR3 comprises 15 residues. Trimming stripped 0 bases from V and 0 bases from J, with 7 bases between. The CDR3 is CASSLAGNSGNTIYF. The DNA for the CDR3 is TGTGCCAGCAGCTTGGCGGGAAACTCTGGAAACACCATATATTTT.

The rearrangement links TRBV30 to TRBJ2-6, with D unclear. This CDR3 spans 15 amino acids. Trimming took 4 bases from V and 0 from J, leaving 10 bases between them. Germline V gene lookup returns CDR1 GTSNPN and CDR2 SVGIG (reference sequence). CDR3 in DNA: TGTGCCTGGACCCGAGCCGTCTCTGGGGCCAACGTCCTGACTTTC. Translated: CAWTRAVSGANVLTF.

The chain recombines TRBV5-4 with TRBJ1-2; the match to TRBD1 covers 11 bases. The CDR3 length is 15 residues. The J segment lost 1 base and the V segment lost 4 bases, leaving 3 bases of the junction unmatched. From germline, CDR1 is SGHNT and CDR2 YYREEE (reference sequence). The CDR3 spells CASSPGTGGNYGYTF. The CDR3 DNA follows: TGTGCCAGCAGCCCCGGGACAGGGGGTAACTATGGCTACACCTTC.

The chain has TRBV13 and TRBJ2-7; 10 nucleotides align to TRBD2. This CDR3 has 14 residues. V was pared by 5 bases and J by 3 bases, with 4 bases of the junction left unmatched. In germline, CDR1 is PRHDT, CDR2 FYEKMQ (reference sequence). The CDR3 region has the DNA TGTGCCAGCAGCCTCCGGACTAGCGGCTACGAGCAGTACTTC. Amino acid sequence: CASSLRTSGYEQYF.

This clone was counted a few times. The chain employs TRBV5-6 and TRBJ1-1; 7 nucleotides line up with TRBD1. The germline gives CDR1 SGHDT, CDR2 YYEEEE. The CDR3 is made up of 13 amino acids. V shed 5 bases, J shed 3 bases, and the junction held 4 bases outside the gene matches. CDR3 sequence reads: CASRTGWDTEAFF. The DNA for the CDR3 is TGTGCCAGCAGGACAGGGTGGGACACTGAAGCTTTCTTT.

The V and J genes are TRBV19 and TRBJ2-6; no clear D gene. V was clipped by 2 bases and J by 2 bases, with 4 bases between them. Germline V gene data show CDR1 as LNHDA and CDR2 as SQIVND (reference sequence). CDR3 length equals 14 residues. The CDR3 is CASSIRAGANVLTF. CDR3 bases: TGTGCCAGTAGTATACGGGCTGGGGCCAACGTCCTGACTTTC.

V gene TRBV18 combines with J gene TRBJ1-1; TRBD1 might be the D (5 bases). Germline loops: CDR1 KGHSH, CDR2 LQKENI. V was trimmed by 1 base and J by 5 bases, leaving 14 bases between them. The CDR3 loop spans 15 amino acids. The CDR3 is CASSPLGSGHTEAFF. DNA for the CDR3: TGTGCCAGCTCACCACTGGGATCCGGACATACTGAAGCTTTCTTT. The full variable domain, in which reference TRBV18 and TRBJ1-1 provide the parts outside the CDR3, is NAGVMQNPRHLVRRRGQEARLRCSPMKGHSHVYWYRQLPEEGLKFMVYLQKENIIDESGMPKERFSAEFPKEGPSILRIQQVVRGDSAAYFCASSPLGSGHTEAFFGQGTRLTVV.

This chain connects TRBV29-1 to TRBJ1-3, with D possibly matching TRBD1 (5 bases). Between the trimmed V and J ends, which lost 4 bases and 0 bases, there was a span of 19 bases. The CDR3 covers 17 residues. CDR1 SQVTM and CDR2 ANQGSEA come from the germline V gene. The CDR3 sequence is CSVAGTPWDRSGNTIYF. CDR3 coding DNA: TGCAGCGTTGCCGGAACTCCCTGGGACCGCTCTGGAAACACCATATATTTT.

This chain connects TRBV27 to TRBJ1-5; the D is unclear. Germline V CDR1 and CDR2: MNHEY, SMNVEV (reference sequence). V shed 2 bases and J shed 2 bases, with 10 bases lying between them. CDR3 length equals 15 residues. CDR3 nucleotide sequence: TGTGCCAGCAGTTTAGCTCCGGAGGGCAATCAGCCCCAGCATTTT. Its translation: CASSLAPEGNQPQHF.

The gene calls are TRBV2 and TRBJ2-7, with TRBD1 as a possible D gene (6 bases). Deletions cut 4 bases from V and 2 bases from J, with 15 bases between. CDR1 is SNHLY and CDR2 is FYNNEI in the germline V gene. CDR3 size: 15 residues. The chain's CDR3 is CASSGGWGTTYEQYF. CDR3 nucleotides: TGTGCCAGCAGTGGGGGTTGGGGGACAACCTACGAGCAGTACTTC. Supplemented by reference TRBV2 and TRBJ2-7, the full variable domain reads EPEVTQTPSHQVTQMGQEVILRCVPISNHLYFYWYRQILGQKVEFLVSFYNNEISEKSEIFDDQFSVERPDGSNFTLKIRSTKLEDSAMYFCASSGGWGTTYEQYFGPGTRLTVT.

The V and J genes are TRBV2 and TRBJ1-3; D ambiguous. In germline, CDR1 is SNHLY, CDR2 FYNNEI. The CDR3 has 14 amino acids. V was clipped by 6 bases and J by 4 bases, with 13 bases between them. The CDR3 DNA reads as TGTGCCAGCAGGGGTCAACATACAGGAAACACCATATATTTT. Translating gives CASRGQHTGNTIYF. The variable domain in full, with the rest retrieved from reference TRBV2 and TRBJ1-3, is EPEVTQTPSHQVTQMGQEVILRCVPISNHLYFYWYRQILGQKVEFLVSFYNNEISEKSEIFDDQFSVERPDGSNFTLKIRSTKLEDSAMYFCASRGQHTGNTIYFGEGSWLTVV.

This rearrangement joins TRBV7-8 to TRBJ2-2; D is uncertain. Germline assignment: CDR1 SGHVS and CDR2 FQNEAQ. The germline V and J ends were trimmed by 4 bases and 5 bases, with 11 bases remaining between them. CDR3 length: 14 amino acids. In DNA form, the CDR3 reads TGTGCCAGCAGCTCCCGACCCGTTACCGGGGAGCTGTTTTTT. The encoded protein is CASSSRPVTGELFF.

V and J are TRBV7-9 and TRBJ2-7; 9 bases align to TRBD1. Unmatched junction bases numbered 10, after V lost 5 bases and J lost 5 bases. The CDR3 spans 15 residues. Germline loops: CDR1 SEHNR, CDR2 FQNEAQ (reference sequence). The CDR3 nucleotides are TGTGCCAGCAGCCTAAGGGGGACAGGGCGCCACGAGCAGTACTTC. Translating it yields CASSLRGTGRHEQYF.

This chain connects TRBV7-8 to TRBJ1-4; D possibly corresponds to TRBD1 (6 bases). The CDR3 is made up of 14 amino acids. Germline-derived CDR1 and CDR2 are SGHVS and FQNEAQ. The ends were cut back, 1 base at V and 10 bases at J, with 13 bases in the middle. As DNA, the CDR3 is TGTGCCAGCAGCTTAGGGGGGCCCACAGGAAAACTGTTTTTT. Its protein is CASSLGGPTGKLFF.

CDR3 in amino acids: CASSYSTFGTAFKQYF. CDR3 DNA: TGTGCCAGCAGTTACTCGACTTTCGGGACCGCCTTTAAGCAGTACTTC. The rearrangement links TRBV6-5 to TRBJ2-7, with D possibly called TRBD1 or TRBD2 (5 bases each). The germline CDR1 and CDR2 sequences are MNHEY and SVGAGI. The V gene lost 0 bases and the J gene lost 8 bases, with 20 bases spanning the gap. The length of the CDR3 is 16 residues.

The J gene is TRBJ2-1, the V gene TRBV2; TRBD2 matches 8 bases. This CDR3 has 18 amino acids. After removal of 4 bases from V and 4 bases from J, the junction contained 15 bases not matched to a gene. From germline, CDR1 is SNHLY and CDR2 FYNNEI. CDR3 region: CASSVSPPVGLAYNEQFF. In nucleotides, the CDR3 is TGTGCCAGCAGTGTCTCGCCACCTGTTGGACTAGCATACAATGAGCAGTTCTTC. Full variable domain (outside the CDR3, taken from reference TRBV2 and TRBJ2-1): EPEVTQTPSHQVTQMGQEVILRCVPISNHLYFYWYRQILGQKVEFLVSFYNNEISEKSEIFDDQFSVERPDGSNFTLKIRSTKLEDSAMYFCASSVSPPVGLAYNEQFFGPGTRLTVL.

The chain is built from TRBV19 and TRBJ1-4, with 8 nucleotides matching TRBD1. This CDR3 has 13 residues. J gave up 8 bases and V 6 bases, and 5 bases lay outside the gene matches. From germline, CDR1 is LNHDA and CDR2 SQIVND (reference sequence). The CDR3 DNA reads TGTGCCAGTAGAGGCAGGGGGCACGAAAAACTGTTTTTT. Translation: CASRGRGHEKLFF.

This chain uses TRBV5-4 with TRBJ1-2; D might be TRBD1 (6 bases). CDR1 is SGHNT, CDR2 YYREEE, per germline (reference sequence). Trimming took 7 bases from V and 4 from J, leaving 11 bases between them. This CDR3 has 12 amino acids. CDR3: CASFDRPYGYTF. The CDR3 DNA is TGTGCCAGCTTTGACAGGCCCTATGGCTACACCTTC.

The V and J genes are TRBV5-4 and TRBJ2-5, with 7 bases identical to TRBD1. Germline values: CDR1 SGHNT, CDR2 YYREEE (reference sequence). The V segment lost 3 bases and the J segment 2 bases; nucleotides outside the gene matches: 4. The CDR3 has 14 residues. In DNA form, the CDR3 reads TGTGCCAGCAGCTCAGGACAGGAACAAGAGACCCAGTACTTC. It codes for CASSSGQEQETQYF. Full variable domain (outside the CDR3, taken from reference TRBV5-4 and TRBJ2-5): ETGVTQSPTHLIKTRGQQVTLRCSSQSGHNTVSWYQQALGQGPQFIFQYYREEENGRGNFPPRFSGLQFPNYSSELNVNALELDDSALYLCASSSGQEQETQYFGPGTRLLVL.

The genes are TRBV30 and TRBJ2-3; D is perhaps TRBD2 (5 bases). V lost 0 bases and J 1 base, leaving 11 bases between the germline ends. The germline V gene has CDR1 GTSNPN and CDR2 SVGIG (reference sequence). The CDR3 runs to 15 residues. CDR3 loop: CAWSVLSGGTDTQYF. In DNA form, the CDR3 reads TGTGCCTGGAGTGTACTAAGCGGAGGCACAGATACGCAGTATTTT.

The J gene is TRBJ1-4, the V gene TRBV6-5; TRBD1 might be the D (6 bases). V was trimmed by 4 bases and J by 4 bases, leaving 7 bases between them. Looked up from germline, CDR1 is MNHEY and CDR2 is SVGAGI. The CDR3 spans 13 residues. CDR3 region: CASSSRGNEKLFF. The CDR3, as DNA: TGTGCCAGCAGTTCCAGGGGTAATGAAAAACTGTTTTTT.

This chain joins TRBV21-1 and TRBJ1-2. TRBV21-1 is termed a pseudogene. The CDR3 sequence is 14 residues long. CDR3 residues: CASSKATPRDGYTF. CDR3 nucleotides: TGTGCCAGCAGCAAAGCGACCCCCCGGGATGGCTACACCTTC.

The V and J genes are TRBV27 and TRBJ2-5, with no clear D. The germline CDR1 and CDR2 sequences are MNHEY and SMNVEV (reference sequence). Trimming cost V 6 bases and J 0 bases, with 14 bases left between them. The CDR3 totals 15 residues. CDR3 protein: CASSVSLANQETQYF. CDR3 nucleotides: TGTGCCAGCAGCGTCTCCTTGGCAAACCAAGAGACCCAGTACTTC.